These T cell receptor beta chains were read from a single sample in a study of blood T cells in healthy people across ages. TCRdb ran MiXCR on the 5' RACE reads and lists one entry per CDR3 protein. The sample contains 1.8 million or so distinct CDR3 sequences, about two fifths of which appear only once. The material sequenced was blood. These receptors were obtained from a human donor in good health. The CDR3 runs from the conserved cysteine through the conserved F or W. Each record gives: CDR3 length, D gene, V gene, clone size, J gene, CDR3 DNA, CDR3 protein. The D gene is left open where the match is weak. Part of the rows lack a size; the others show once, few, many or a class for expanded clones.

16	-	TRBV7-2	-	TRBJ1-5	TGTGCCAGCAGCGACCAAGGCTGGGCGAGCAATCAGCCCCAGCATTTT	CASSDQGWASNQPQHF
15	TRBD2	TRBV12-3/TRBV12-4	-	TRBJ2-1	TGTGCCAGCAGTTTATGCGGGGGGCTAAATAATGAGCAGTTCTTC	CASSLCGGLNNEQFF
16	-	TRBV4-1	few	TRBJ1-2	TGCGCCAGCAGCCAAGATTTCGTGCAGGCTAACTATGGCTACACCTTC	CASSQDFVQANYGYTF
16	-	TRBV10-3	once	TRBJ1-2	TGTGCCATCAGCCCCGGGACTCTACGGTCTAACTATGGCTACACCTTC	CAISPGTLRSNYGYTF
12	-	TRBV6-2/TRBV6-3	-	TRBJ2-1	TGTGCCAGCAGGCGATTCAGGTATGAGCAGTTCTTC	CASRRFRYEQFF
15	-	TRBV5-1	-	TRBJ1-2	TGCGCCAGCACCTCTGGACACGCACGGGACTATGGCTACACCTTC	CASTSGHARDYGYTF
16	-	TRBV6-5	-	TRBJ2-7	TGTGCCAGCAGTTACTATCCAGGGGACATCATCTACGAGCAGTACTTC	CASSYYPGDIIYEQYF
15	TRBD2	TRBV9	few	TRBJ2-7	TGTGCCAGCAGCCCGGTGGGGGGGGTTACCTACGAGCAGTACTTC	CASSPVGGVTYEQYF
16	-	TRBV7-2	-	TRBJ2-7	TGTGCCAGCAGCTCTATATACTGGGACAAGTCCTACGAGCAGTACTTC	CASSSIYWDKSYEQYF
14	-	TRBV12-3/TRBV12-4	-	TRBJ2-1	TGTGCCAGCAGTTTTGCGGGGCCAAGGGATGAGCAGTTCTTC	CASSFAGPRDEQFF
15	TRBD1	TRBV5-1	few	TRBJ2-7	TGCGCCAGCAGCGGATCGGGACAGGGTAGCAACGAGCAGTACTTC	CASSGSGQGSNEQYF
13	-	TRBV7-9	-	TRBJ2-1	TGTGCCAGCAGCACTACAGGGTCCTATGAGCAGTTCTTC	CASSTTGSYEQFF
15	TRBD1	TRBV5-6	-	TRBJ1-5	TGTGCCAGCAGCTTCTCCAGGGGGTATGGACAGCCCCAGCATTTT	CASSFSRGYGQPQHF
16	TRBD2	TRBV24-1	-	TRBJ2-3	TGTGCCACCAGTGATTTGGGCGGGGGAACCACAGATACGCAGTATTTT	CATSDLGGGTTDTQYF
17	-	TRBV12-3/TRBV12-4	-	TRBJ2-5	TGTGCCAGCAGTTTGTTGGGGAGGGGGGCAGGTCAAGAGACCCAGTACTTC	CASSLLGRGAGQETQYF
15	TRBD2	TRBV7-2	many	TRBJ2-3	TGTGCCAGCAGCTTATTAGCGGGGGACACAGATACGCAGTATTTT	CASSLLAGDTDTQYF
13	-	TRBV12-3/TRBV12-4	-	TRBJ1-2	TGTGCCAGCAGTTTAGGTGTGGAGTATGGCTACACCTTC	CASSLGVEYGYTF